The 32 T cell receptor beta chains reported below all come from one sample, sequenced in a study of shared clonotypes between healthy human individuals (dated by TCRdb to 2018 to 2020). The library was generated by the immunoSEQ multiplex PCR assay. TCRdb provides this immuneACCESS table in a form limited to in-frame rearrangements. Some clones are lacking; in checked studies, under half of them reflect an unresolved V gene, and why the rest are absent is not known. The sample table holds about 1.4 million clones, of which around 95% were seen once. Roughly 1.1% of the sample is taken by the ten largest. Material: naive CD4+ T cells sorted from blood. In light of the paper, this sample's cell subset or site label describes: CD45RA+ positively selected. The receptors here all came from a man aged 25-45 years in good health.

The V gene is TRBV10-1, the J gene TRBJ2-7; 7 positions match TRBD1. Trimming at V came to 0 bases and at J to 4 bases, leaving 6 bases not matched to a gene. Germline V lookup: CDR1 WNHNN, CDR2 SYGVQD (reference sequence). This CDR3 is 15 amino acids long. Written as DNA, the CDR3 is TGCGCCAGCAGTGAGTCTAACAGGGGCGTTTACGAGCAGTACTTC. As protein: CASSESNRGVYEQYF.

The V gene is TRBV18, the J gene TRBJ1-2; D not resolved. The CDR3 contains 12 residues. Germline-derived CDR1 and CDR2 are KGHSH and LQKENI. Trimming stripped 3 bases from V and 8 bases from J, with 10 bases between. The CDR3 DNA is TGTGCCAGCTCACCGGGAATAGACGGCTACACCTTC. Amino acid sequence: CASSPGIDGYTF.

This chain links TRBV7-8 with TRBJ2-1; tentatively, D is TRBD1 (5 bases). The V end lost 11 bases, the J end lost 1 base, and 18 bases lay between the germline ends. CDR3 length: 15 residues. The germline V gene encodes CDR1 SGHVS and CDR2 FQNEAQ. The CDR3 protein is CAGSLGPSSYNEQFF. The CDR3 nucleotides are TGTGCCGGATCTTTGGGGCCGTCTTCCTACAATGAGCAGTTCTTC.

The gene calls are TRBV18 and TRBJ2-7, with 11 positions matching TRBD2. CDR1 KGHSH and CDR2 LQKENI come from the germline V gene. The V and J ends lost 3 bases and 4 bases, in that order; junction bases with no gene match: 8. This CDR3 contains 16 residues. The CDR3 DNA is TGTGCCAGCTCACCGAGGGGGCCTAGCGGGAGGTACGAGCAGTACTTC. It translates to CASSPRGPSGRYEQYF. The variable domain in full, completed from reference TRBV18 and TRBJ2-7, reads NAGVMQNPRHLVRRRGQEARLRCSPMKGHSHVYWYRQLPEEGLKFMVYLQKENIIDESGMPKERFSAEFPKEGPSILRIQQVVRGDSAAYFCASSPRGPSGRYEQYFGPGTRLTVT.

J is TRBJ1-4 and V is TRBV7-2; D unclear. The CDR3 totals 14 residues. Trimming shortened V by 2 bases and J by 4 bases, and 8 bases separated the two germline ends. Germline lookup yields CDR1 SGHTA and CDR2 FQGNSA. In nucleotides, the CDR3 is TGTGCCAGCAGCTTATCTGGCATTAATGAAAAACTGTTTTTT. This encodes CASSLSGINEKLFF.

J is TRBJ2-3 and V is TRBV9; D uncertain. V lost 2 bases and J 4 bases, leaving 14 bases between the germline ends. The germline CDR1 and CDR2 sequences are SGDLS and YYNGEE. The CDR3 runs 15 residues. CDR3 nucleotides: TGTGCCAGCAGCGTGACCCGTGGTGGGGCAGATACGCAGTATTTT. This gives the protein CASSVTRGGADTQYF.

V and J are TRBV11-2 and TRBJ2-2; 7 nucleotides align to TRBD2. This CDR3 is built from 17 residues. Germline-derived CDR1 and CDR2 are SGHAT and FQNNGV. After removal of 6 bases from V and 4 bases from J, the junction contained 14 bases not matched to a gene. This CDR3 reads CASREASGDFLTGELFF. In nucleotides, the CDR3 is TGTGCCAGCAGGGAGGCGAGCGGGGATTTTCTCACCGGGGAGCTGTTTTTT.

This chain connects TRBV29-1 to TRBJ1-3; the D is unclear. The V end lost 7 bases, the J end lost 2 bases, and 12 bases lay between the germline ends. CDR3 length: 13 residues. Germline V gene data show CDR1 as SQVTM and CDR2 as ANQGSEA. The CDR3 DNA reads as TGCAGCGCCCTTAAAGTGGCTGGAAACACCATATATTTT. This gives the protein CSALKVAGNTIYF. Full variable domain (outside the CDR3, taken from reference TRBV29-1 and TRBJ1-3): SAVISQKPSRDICQRGTSLTIQCQVDSQVTMMFWYRQQPGQSLTLIATANQGSEATYESGFVIDKFPISRPNLTFSTLTVSNMSPEDSSIYLCSALKVAGNTIYFGEGSWLTVV.

The V and J genes are TRBV28 and TRBJ1-1; the match to TRBD1 covers 7 bases. The CDR3 length is 15 residues. CDR1 and CDR2 from the germline V gene are MDHEN and SYDVKM. V lost 2 bases, J lost 1 base, and 4 bases stayed unmatched. The chain's CDR3 is CASSLSTGANTEAFF. The CDR3 nucleotides read TGTGCCAGCAGTTTAAGTACAGGGGCGAACACTGAAGCTTTCTTT.

The CDR3 nucleotides are TGCGCCAGCAGCTTGGTAGGTACAACAAGGACGAACACTGAAGCTTTCTTT. This sequence encodes CASSLVGTTRTNTEAFF. The rearrangement joins TRBV5-1 to TRBJ1-1; D gene unclear. Germline CDR1 SGHRS, CDR2 YFSETQ. This CDR3 has 17 amino acids. Trimming pared 0 bases from V and 1 base from J, leaving 16 bases between. The full variable domain, in which reference TRBV5-1 and TRBJ1-1 provide the parts outside the CDR3, is KAGVTQTPRYLIKTRGQQVTLSCSPISGHRSVSWYQQTPGQGLQFLFEYFSETQRNKGNFPGRFSGRQFSNSRSEMNVSTLELGDSALYLCASSLVGTTRTNTEAFFGQGTRLTVV.

The chain couples TRBV7-9 to TRBJ2-1; 11 bases align to TRBD2. Germline-derived CDR1 and CDR2 are SEHNR and FQNEAQ (reference sequence). The junction had 2 bases not matched to a gene; V was cut back by 0 bases and J by 1 base. CDR3 length: 17 amino acids. The CDR3, as DNA: TGTGCCAGCAGCTTAGCGGGGACTAGCGGATCCTACAATGAGCAGTTCTTC. It encodes CASSLAGTSGSYNEQFF.

This chain uses TRBV29-1 with TRBJ2-7; 7 bases are shared with TRBD1. This CDR3 is 15 amino acids long. The germline V gene has CDR1 SQVTM and CDR2 ANQGSEA. The V gene end was trimmed by 2 bases and the J gene end by 5 bases; junction bases not matched to a gene: 12. The CDR3 DNA is TGCAGCGTTGAACTAAAGGACAGGCCACCCAACGAGCAGTACTTC. Translated: CSVELKDRPPNEQYF.

This clone has just one count. This CDR3 reads CASSSTGNKNVTQYF. The CDR3 DNA reads TGTGCCAGCAGCTCAACCGGGAACAAGAACGTGACCCAGTACTTC. This rearrangement joins TRBV7-8 to TRBJ2-5; tentatively, D is TRBD2 (5 bases). V lost 4 bases to trimming and J lost 7 bases, with 19 bases between them. Looked up from germline, CDR1 is SGHVS and CDR2 is FQNEAQ. The CDR3 extends over 15 amino acids.

This chain connects TRBV5-1 to TRBJ1-5; no clear D gene. This CDR3 contains 16 residues. V was trimmed by 0 bases and J by 1 base, leaving 11 bases between them. Germline V gene lookup returns CDR1 SGHRS and CDR2 YFSETQ. This CDR3 reads CASSLVPGASNQPQHF. The CDR3 DNA follows: TGCGCCAGCAGCTTGGTCCCAGGAGCCAGCAATCAGCCCCAGCATTTT.

V and J are TRBV30 and TRBJ2-4, with D maybe TRBD1 (5 bases). In germline, CDR1 is GTSNPN, CDR2 SVGIG (reference sequence). Between the trimmed V and J ends, which lost 4 bases and 6 bases, there was a span of 13 bases. The CDR3 covers 13 residues. The CDR3 sequence: CAWTYGQGNIQYF. CDR3 sequence (DNA): TGTGCCTGGACTTACGGACAAGGAAACATTCAGTACTTC.

This chain joins TRBV11-3 and TRBJ2-3; 8 bases align to TRBD2. This CDR3 contains 16 residues. CDR1 and CDR2 (germline): SGHNT, YENEEA. The V gene end was trimmed by 5 bases and the J gene end by 0 bases; junction bases not matched to a gene: 7. CDR3: CASSPRGGGSTDTQYF. CDR3 nucleotide sequence: TGTGCCAGCAGCCCCCGGGGGGGTGGAAGCACAGATACGCAGTATTTT.

The chain links TRBV7-9 to TRBJ2-7, with unresolved D. CDR1 is SEHNR, CDR2 FQNEAQ, per germline (reference sequence). V was cut by 4 bases and J by 2 bases, with 15 bases left in between. The CDR3 runs 15 residues. CDR3 DNA: TGTGCCAGCAGCTCCAGGTCCGGTTCGCCCTACGAGCAGTACTTC. As protein: CASSSRSGSPYEQYF.

The V gene is TRBV4-3, the J gene TRBJ2-7, with TRBD2 matching 10 bases. In germline, CDR1 is LGHNA, CDR2 YSLEER. The CDR3 has 16 amino acids. V lost 0 bases to trimming and J lost 2 bases; unmatched junction nucleotides: 4. As DNA, the CDR3 is TGCGCCAGCAGCCAAGATCCAGCGGGAGGGACCTACGAGCAGTACTTC. This codes for CASSQDPAGGTYEQYF.

The chain uses TRBV19 and TRBJ1-5; D is ambiguous. Per the germline V gene, CDR1 is LNHDA and CDR2 is SQIVND (reference sequence). V was trimmed by 8 bases and J by 2 bases, leaving 10 bases between them. This CDR3 comprises 13 residues. The CDR3 sequence: CASRGPGNQPQHF. DNA for the CDR3: TGTGCCAGTCGAGGCCCCGGCAATCAGCCCCAGCATTTT. Full variable domain (missing parts from reference TRBV19 and TRBJ1-5): DGGITQSPKYLFRKEGQNVTLSCEQNLNHDAMYWYRQDPGQGLRLIYYSQIVNDFQKGDIAEGYSVSREKKESFPLTVTSAQKNPTAFYLCASRGPGNQPQHFGDGTRLSIL.

The V and J genes are TRBV5-8 and TRBJ2-2, with 11 bases aligning to TRBD1. Germline CDR1 reads SGHTS; CDR2 reads YDEGEE. Trimming removed 4 bases from V and 2 bases from J; junction bases left unmatched: 10. CDR3 length equals 18 residues. The CDR3 DNA is TGTGCCAGCAGCCTCCAATGGACAGGGGGCGGAAACACCGGGGAGCTGTTTTTT. It is translated as CASSLQWTGGGNTGELFF.

The CDR3 bases are TGTGCCAGCAGCTTAGTATGGGAGCAGTACTTC. This translates into CASSLVWEQYF. The V gene is TRBV11-3, the J gene TRBJ2-7; unclear D gene. The CDR3 consists of 11 residues. Germline CDR1 SGHNT, CDR2 YENEEA. The V end lost 1 base, the J end lost 7 bases, and 5 bases lay between the germline ends. Full variable domain (rest looked up from reference TRBV11-3 and TRBJ2-7): EAGVVQSPRYKIIEKKQPVAFWCNPISGHNTLYWYLQNLGQGPELLIRYENEEAVDDSQLPKDRFSAERLKGVDSTLKIQPAELGDSAVYLCASSLVWEQYFGPGTRLTVT.

This rearrangement joins TRBV7-2 to TRBJ2-7; maybe TRBD2 (5 bases). V dropped 2 bases and J dropped 1 base, with 12 bases sitting between them. Germline V gene lookup returns CDR1 SGHTA and CDR2 FQGNSA. CDR3 length: 15 residues. CDR3 sequence reads: CASSLLGLASYEQYF. In DNA, the CDR3 is TGTGCCAGCAGCTTATTGGGCCTAGCATCCTACGAGCAGTACTTC.

The chain is built from TRBV2 and TRBJ2-7; TRBD2 agrees at 13 bases. The V gene's germline CDR1 is SNHLY and CDR2 FYNNEI. The CDR3 is 15 amino acids. The V gene end was trimmed by 6 bases and the J gene end by 4 bases; junction bases not matched to a gene: 6. CDR3 in amino acids: CASSKLAGGRYEQYF. The DNA of the CDR3 is TGTGCCAGCAGCAAACTAGCGGGAGGGCGGTACGAGCAGTACTTC.

The sample holds a few counts of this clone. The rearrangement links TRBV5-1 to TRBJ2-7; maybe TRBD2 (6 bases). This CDR3 has 14 amino acids. In germline, CDR1 is SGHRS, CDR2 YFSETQ. V lost 1 base, J lost 3 bases, and 11 bases lay in between. The CDR3 sequence: CASSLLGTVYEQYF. CDR3 nucleotides: TGCGCCAGCAGCTTGTTGGGGACTGTCTACGAGCAGTACTTC.

This clone has a single count. At one of its ends the junction is not consistent with the germline gene, which may arise from a read error. The chain is built from TRBV9 and TRBJ2-1; possibly TRBD2 for D (6 bases). This CDR3 is 16 amino acids long. The V gene's germline CDR1 is SGDLS and CDR2 YYNGEE. CDR3 sequence reads: CASSVAVGGPYYEQFF. Here the CDR3 DNA reads TGTGCCAGCAGCGTAGCTGTGGGGGGTCCCTACTATGAGCAGTTCTTC.

The chain has TRBV2 and TRBJ2-3, with a tentative D call TRBD2 (6 bases). CDR1 SNHLY and CDR2 FYNNEI come from the germline V gene. The V gene lost 6 bases and the J gene lost 3 bases, with 10 bases spanning the gap. The CDR3 covers 13 residues. Here the CDR3 DNA reads TGTGCCAGCAGGGGGGGTGGGACAGATACGCAGTATTTT. Translated: CASRGGGTDTQYF.

Here the CDR3 reads CASSLNIGTTYNEQFF. DNA for the CDR3: TGCGCCAGCAGCCTAAACATTGGTACGACCTACAATGAGCAGTTCTTC. This sequence joins TRBV5-1 and TRBJ2-1; D is unclear. Deletions cut 4 bases from V and 2 bases from J, with 16 bases between. CDR1 is SGHRS and CDR2 is YFSETQ in the germline V gene. The CDR3 totals 16 residues.

The genes are TRBV7-9 and TRBJ2-3; 15 nucleotides agree with TRBD2. The germline V gene has CDR1 SEHNR and CDR2 FQNEAQ (reference sequence). This CDR3 comprises 17 residues. V was pared by 5 bases and J by 2 bases, with 5 bases of the junction left unmatched. The CDR3 protein is CASSPGTSGRITDTQYF. CDR3 coding DNA: TGTGCCAGCAGCCCTGGGACTAGCGGGAGGATCACAGATACGCAGTATTTT.

The chain combines TRBV6-5 with TRBJ2-7, with D unresolved. The CDR3 consists of 15 residues. Between the trimmed V and J ends, which lost 4 bases and 0 bases, there was a span of 13 bases. From germline, CDR1 is MNHEY and CDR2 SVGAGI. The CDR3 loop is CASSSPPDSSYEQYF. In DNA, the CDR3 is TGTGCCAGCAGTTCCCCCCCAGATAGCTCCTACGAGCAGTACTTC.

V and J are TRBV29-1 and TRBJ1-2, with D perhaps TRBD1 (5 bases). Trimming shortened V by 3 bases and J by 4 bases, and 12 bases separated the two germline ends. The CDR3 is 13 residues long. The germline CDR1 and CDR2 sequences are SQVTM and ANQGSEA. CDR3 loop: CSVDRDVIYGYTF. As DNA, the CDR3 is TGCAGCGTTGACAGGGACGTTATCTATGGCTACACCTTC. Complete variable domain (other parts from reference TRBV29-1 and TRBJ1-2): SAVISQKPSRDICQRGTSLTIQCQVDSQVTMMFWYRQQPGQSLTLIATANQGSEATYESGFVIDKFPISRPNLTFSTLTVSNMSPEDSSIYLCSVDRDVIYGYTFGSGTRLTVV.

The gene calls are TRBV29-1 and TRBJ2-5; the D gene is possibly TRBD1 (5 bases). This CDR3 contains 13 residues. Per the germline V gene, CDR1 is SQVTM and CDR2 is ANQGSEA. Trimming cost V 4 bases and J 4 bases, with 13 bases left between them. Here the CDR3 DNA reads TGCAGCGTTGCAGGGATTTTGGGAGAGACCCAGTACTTC. This sequence encodes CSVAGILGETQYF.

The gene calls are TRBV27 and TRBJ2-7, with D unclear. The CDR3 is 15 amino acids. Germline V lookup: CDR1 MNHEY, CDR2 SMNVEV (reference sequence). Trimming took 6 bases from V and 0 from J, leaving 15 bases between them. CDR3 loop: CASRRQLPPSYEQYF. The CDR3 nucleotides read TGTGCCAGCAGACGTCAGCTACCCCCCTCCTACGAGCAGTACTTC.